Listed below are T cell receptor beta chains from one sample, sequenced in a study of long-term antiretroviral therapy in people with HIV. Profiled with immunoSEQ multiplex PCR; TCRdb holds only in-frame clones, not every one. The table lists 7,500 to 10,000 clones, over 80% of them singletons, with 9.3% in the top ten. Sequenced material: unsorted PBMCs, taken 0.3 years before starting antiretroviral therapy. The receptors were sampled from a man under 40 with HIV. The CDR3 runs from the conserved cysteine through the conserved F or W. The listing skips clone size in some rows; elsewhere it reads once, few, many or a size class.

j_gene | v_gene | abundance | CDR3aa
TRBJ2-7 | TRBV25-1 | NA | CASSESHSPCEQYF
TRBJ2-7 | TRBV6-5 | NA | CASSYQVQYEQYF
TRBJ2-7 | TRBV9 | NA | CASSLGQGFTYEQYF
TRBJ2-2 | TRBV5-1 | NA | CASSLVSRNGELFF
TRBJ2-3 | TRBV6-5 | NA | CASSGVRGDTQYF
TRBJ2-7 | TRBV4-3 | NA | CASSHSLEGIYEQYF
TRBJ1-4 | TRBV27 | NA | CASSFGTGEKLFF
TRBJ2-1 | TRBV7-2 | NA | CASSLAQAGLTYNEQFF
TRBJ1-1 | TRBV19 | NA | CASSPVSRRDKAFF
TRBJ2-6 | TRBV15 | NA | CATSRAGSGANVLTF
TRBJ1-3 | TRBV4-3 | NA | CASSQDIAFSGNTIYF
TRBJ1-1 | TRBV4-1 | NA | CASSLQGAGNTEAFF
TRBJ1-5 | TRBV10-3 | NA | CAISINNQPQHF
TRBJ2-6 | TRBV10-3 | NA | CAISESPPNSGANVLTF
TRBJ2-3 | TRBV11-2 | once | CASSLEPQLAGYGDTQYF
TRBJ2-7 | TRBV5-4 | NA | CASSGGLAGGPGEQYF
TRBJ1-5 | TRBV7-9 | NA | CASSLTGDRINQPQHF
TRBJ1-6 | TRBV7-2 | NA | CASSLGQGAYSPLHF
TRBJ2-5 | TRBV11-2 | NA | CASSLNRGKETQYF
TRBJ2-3 | TRBV2 | once | CASSETPTQYF
TRBJ1-6 | TRBV7-3 | NA | CASSYQGARGYNSPLHF
TRBJ2-2 | TRBV30 | NA | CAWRSPGTGELFF
TRBJ1-1 | TRBV10-2 | NA | CASSRGTNTEAFF
TRBJ1-5 | TRBV10-3 | NA | CAISEDGLQPQHF
TRBJ2-1 | TRBV19 | once | CASSIQGAPYNEQFF
TRBJ1-6 | TRBV6-1 | NA | CASRVQFYNSPLHF
TRBJ2-1 | TRBV18 | NA | CASSPPGRGPNEQFF
TRBJ2-1 | TRBV7-8 | NA | CASNLRDPTYNEQFF
TRBJ2-5 | TRBV7-2 | NA | CASSELGETQYF
TRBJ1-5 | TRBV7-6 | NA | CASSLYPAGGNQPQHF
TRBJ1-2 | TRBV7-2 | NA | CASSFGRGSYGYTF
TRBJ1-2 | TRBV19 | NA | CASSIDRDRVDGYTF
TRBJ2-7 | TRBV7-6 | NA | CASSLGRTSANEQYF
TRBJ2-1 | TRBV7-2 | NA | CASSLARTSGGDNEQFF
TRBJ2-1 | TRBV11-3 | NA | CASSLEGGGANEQFF
TRBJ2-3 | TRBV10-1 | once | CASSEGFSAGEDTQYF
TRBJ2-3 | TRBV9 | NA | CASSSTPGGGIPDTQYF
TRBJ2-5 | TRBV28 | once | CASSASTSGGTTQYF
TRBJ2-3 | TRBV9 | NA | CASSFSGGDADTQYF
TRBJ1-5 | TRBV28 | NA | CASYGPYNQPQHF
TRBJ1-1 | TRBV30 | NA | CASQRGDEAFF
TRBJ1-5 | TRBV19 | NA | CASSIGGQLLNQPQHF
TRBJ2-7 | TRBV28 | NA | CASSDLDRVPYEQYF
TRBJ2-1 | TRBV7-9 | NA | CASSLDRVWYEQFF
TRBJ2-7 | TRBV9 | NA | CASSSPRASGRSYEQYF
TRBJ1-6 | TRBV5-6 | NA | CASTLRAGGNNSPLHF
TRBJ2-3 | TRBV10-3 | NA | CAITKGLAGSTDTQYF
TRBJ2-2 | TRBV30 | once | CAWRDYFTGELFF
TRBJ2-7 | TRBV4-3 | once | CASSQDGSYEQYF
TRBJ1-1 | TRBV28 | NA | CASGLDPFDTEAFF
TRBJ2-7 | TRBV4-1 | NA | CASSQVGGTSWYEQYF
TRBJ1-2 | TRBV6-9 | NA | CASSYDLGENYGYTF
TRBJ2-1 | TRBV7-6 | NA | CASSLRPKLAGDHYNEQFF
TRBJ1-5 | TRBV28 | once | CASSDRGRIDQPQHF
TRBJ2-7 | TRBV6-5 | NA | CASSYATSGSSYEQYF
TRBJ1-5 | TRBV6-5 | NA | CASSFAVGQPQHF
TRBJ1-4 | TRBV5-1 | NA | CASSLGQVGEKLFF
TRBJ2-7 | TRBV7-2 | NA | CASSLERREHDEQYF
TRBJ1-4 | TRBV5-1 | NA | CASSPDRPTNEKLFF